Listed below are T cell receptor beta chains from one sample, sequenced in a study of shared clonotypes between healthy human individuals. TCRdb's table, derived via immunoSEQ multiplex PCR, lists solely in-frame clones and lacks some. The sample lists 1.5 million to 2.5 million clones; just under 95% were seen once. The sequencing input was naive CD8+ T cells sorted from blood. All receptors derive from a young man in good health. Both conserved end residues are part of each CDR3. D genes are given only for firm matches.

>TRBD1|TRBV2
CASSRTGAASYEQYF
>.|TRBV27
CASSLGSGNEQYF
>.|TRBV6-4
CASKYTLAANTIYF
>TRBD1|TRBV5-4
CASSFNQGADYEQYF
>.|TRBV4-1
CASSQVSIDHTDTQYF
>.|TRBV5-4
CASSAGDSSYEQYF
>TRBD2|TRBV15
CATSRVTSDQETQYF
>.|TRBV6-5
CASSDTYNSPLHF
>.|TRBV15
CATSSMGGENTEAFF
>TRBD2|TRBV5-6
CASSLGAWGSGPYNEQFF
>TRBD1|TRBV19
CASTHRGRDNQPQHF
>TRBD2|TRBV27
CASIPSAGGEEDTQYF
>.|TRBV27
CASSTSPLGARETQYF
>.|TRBV2
CASSPLGEQYF
>.|TRBV6-5
CASSYAGPYEQYF
>.|TRBV5-6
CASSRTLEMGRSYEQYF
>.|TRBV7-9
CASSFESEKAGDESEAFF
>.|TRBV7-9
CASSSGRLDRETEAFF
>.|TRBV19
CASSMTPNEQFF
>TRBD2|TRBV5-1
CASRLRTSGSYEQYF
>.|TRBV19
CASSTLGGGTEAFF
>.|TRBV7-3
CASSLLGGTDTQYF
>TRBD2|TRBV30
CAWSEGLAETYEQYF
>TRBD2|TRBV29-1
CSVEDLLLADYNEQFF
>.|TRBV15
CATSRGPGTEAFF
>TRBD2|TRBV27
CASSGSGVQETQYF
>.|TRBV15
CATSRGTDPSGNTIYF
>TRBD1|TRBV29-1
CSALDRTNTEAFF
>.|TRBV4-3
CASSQGSSSYNEQFF
>TRBD1|TRBV19
CAARGPQNTGELFF
>TRBD1|TRBV7-6
CASSLGGQGAHNEQFF
>.|TRBV15
CATSRVPTGDTNEKLFF
>.|TRBV27
CASTHTGTDEKLFF
>.|TRBV7-9
CASSLLDSYGYTF
>TRBD2|TRBV4-3
CASSRLTGGETTDTQYF
>.|TRBV13
CASSLEDSSPEQYF
>TRBD2|TRBV10-3
CAISEPLAERAWGYEQYF
>.|TRBV19
CASSIEDGVIGEQYF
>.|TRBV6-5
CASRLTGSGQETQYF
>.|TRBV28
CASSFLWEQYF
>.|TRBV6-6
CASSAWGAGGYTF
>.|TRBV28
CASSSLRGDEKLFF
>TRBD2|TRBV27
CASSSASGFTDTQYF
>TRBD2|TRBV9
CASSVESGRADTQYF
>.|TRBV6-6
CASSYSGIGETQYF
>.|TRBV7-7
CASSSPGETQYF
>.|TRBV14
CASSPLGVGTDTQYF
>.|TRBV7-9
CASSLAEAGAQETQYF
>.|TRBV7-6
CASSLGGGGETQYF
>.|TRBV7-6
CASSPGGRHSSYEQYF
>TRBD2|TRBV6-5
CASSISGNTYEQYF
>.|TRBV9
CASSVAGFTDTQYF
>TRBD1|TRBV5-1
CASSLAGTGYEKLFF
>.|TRBV7-9
CASTPPGASTDTQYF
>.|TRBV27
CASSKSGTIPDHEQFF
>.|TRBV2
CASILTQATNEKLFF